One sample yielded the 25 T cell receptor beta chains listed below, sequenced in a study of T cells after posttransplantation cyclophosphamide. Using immunoSEQ multiplex PCR, the repertoire was profiled, and TCRdb retains in-frame clones only, with some absent. This sample carries 40,000 to 45,000 clones, none of them present only once. The source material was PBMCs. These receptor sequences come from a man aged 35 to 55 in good health, CMV-negative, and a related stem cell transplant donor.

This chain links TRBV7-2 with TRBJ1-5, with TRBD1 matching 7 bases. In germline, CDR1 is SGHTA, CDR2 FQGNSA. The CDR3 runs 15 residues. The trim removed 5 bases at V and 4 bases at J, leaving 8 bases unmatched. The CDR3 DNA is TGTGCCAGCAGCCGTGATGGGACAGTAAATCAGCCCCAGCATTTT. Protein sequence: CASSRDGTVNQPQHF.

V usage is TRBV18 and J usage is TRBJ1-1, with 8 nucleotides matching TRBD1. Germline CDR1 reads KGHSH; CDR2 reads LQKENI. This CDR3 spans 13 amino acids. Losses at the gene ends were 3 bases for V and 4 bases for J; bases not matched to a gene: 1. The CDR3 DNA is TGTGCCAGCTCACCCACAGGGGGCACTGAAGCTTTCTTT. Protein sequence: CASSPTGGTEAFF.

This clone was detected ten times or more. The chain joins TRBV6-6 to TRBJ1-3, with a tentative D call TRBD1 (6 bases). There are 16 residues in the CDR3. V lost 8 bases and J 5 bases, leaving 22 bases between the germline ends. Germline V gene lookup returns CDR1 MNHNY and CDR2 SVGAGI (reference sequence). For the CDR3, the DNA is TGTGCCAGCCAGAGATCGGGGGGGGCCTCCAGAAACACCATATATTTT. Amino acids: CASQRSGGASRNTIYF.

This clone showed up many times. The chain recombines TRBV6-1 with TRBJ1-6; TRBD1 matches at 7 bases. This CDR3 contains 19 residues. The germline CDR1 and CDR2 sequences are MNHNS and SASEGT. V was clipped by 0 bases and J by 5 bases; unmatched bases: 13. Here the CDR3 reads CASSEARQGGSGNNSPLHF. The CDR3 region has the DNA TGTGCCAGCAGTGAAGCCAGACAGGGCGGATCAGGAAATAATTCACCCCTCCACTTT.

This clone showed up many times. The chain combines TRBV18 with TRBJ1-1; D unclear. Trimming shortened V by 5 bases and J by 0 bases, and 4 bases separated the two germline ends. The CDR3 sequence is 12 residues long. Germline V CDR1 and CDR2: KGHSH, LQKENI. The CDR3 bases are TGTGCCAGCTCAACAGTGAACACTGAAGCTTTCTTT. As protein: CASSTVNTEAFF.

The rearrangement joins TRBV30 to TRBJ2-5; 11 positions agree with TRBD2. CDR1 is GTSNPN, CDR2 SVGIG, per germline (reference sequence). The CDR3 covers 13 residues. The trim removed 8 bases at V and 4 bases at J, leaving 6 bases unmatched. This CDR3 reads CARELAGVETQYF. The CDR3 nucleotides are TGTGCCAGAGAACTAGCGGGGGTAGAGACCCAGTACTTC.

This clone was seen repeatedly, ten times or more. The CDR3 DNA follows: TGTGCTAGTGGGGGGGGGACGCGGCGAGTCGATGAGCAGTTCTTC. It specifies CASGGGTRRVDEQFF. V and J are TRBV12-5 and TRBJ2-1; the match to TRBD2 covers 7 bases. This CDR3 contains 15 residues. V dropped 6 bases and J dropped 8; count of bases not matched to a gene: 13. Germline CDR1 is LGHNT and CDR2 is FRNRAP.

This clone was counted between two and nine times. V gene TRBV11-2 combines with J gene TRBJ2-2; 11 bases line up with TRBD2. The V and J ends lost 3 bases and 2 bases, in that order; junction bases with no gene match: 2. Germline values: CDR1 SGHAT, CDR2 FQNNGV. This CDR3 is built from 16 residues. The CDR3, as DNA: TGTGCCAGCAGCTTTACTAGCGGGGGCAACACCGGGGAGCTGTTTTTT. Translation: CASSFTSGGNTGELFF.

This clone came up a few times. CDR3 nucleotide sequence: TGTGCCAGTAGTACCCTCACTAGCGGGGGCTACAATGAGCAGTTCTTC. Protein: CASSTLTSGGYNEQFF. The chain links TRBV19 to TRBJ2-1; 11 nucleotides align to TRBD2. The germline V gene has CDR1 LNHDA and CDR2 SQIVND (reference sequence). The CDR3 covers 16 residues. Losses at the gene ends were 4 bases for V and 3 bases for J; bases not matched to a gene: 5.

This clone was found many times. The chain couples TRBV14 to TRBJ1-1, with D possibly TRBD1 on 6 matching bases. The CDR3 is 13 residues long. The germline V gene encodes CDR1 SGHDN and CDR2 FVKESK. V lost 8 bases to trimming and J lost 1 base, with 11 bases between them. The chain's CDR3 is CASYRVTNTEAFF. For the CDR3, the DNA is TGTGCCAGCTACAGGGTTACGAACACTGAAGCTTTCTTT. The full variable domain, its missing parts supplied by reference TRBV14 and TRBJ1-1, is EAGVTQFPSHSVIEKGQTVTLRCDPISGHDNLYWYRRVMGKEIKFLLHFVKESKQDESGMPNNRFLAERTGGTYSTLKVQPAELEDSGVYFCASYRVTNTEAFFGQGTRLTVV.

This clone showed up many times. The V call is TRBV12-5, the J call TRBJ1-1; D is possibly TRBD1 (5 bases). V lost 1 base to trimming and J lost 6 bases, with 12 bases between them. The germline V gene encodes CDR1 LGHNT and CDR2 FRNRAP. The CDR3 is 14 amino acids. CDR3 amino acids: CASGLAQGEAEAFF. DNA of the CDR3: TGTGCTAGTGGTTTGGCGCAGGGTGAGGCTGAAGCTTTCTTT.

This clone occurred many times. J is TRBJ2-5 and V is TRBV4-3, with D maybe TRBD1 (5 bases). V was shortened by 0 bases and J by 5 bases, with 13 bases between the two germline ends. The CDR3 has 15 amino acids. Germline-derived CDR1 and CDR2 are LGHNA and YSLEER. DNA for the CDR3: TGCGCCAGCAGCCAAGAAAGGGGCCACTCGGAGACCCAGTACTTC. It is translated as CASSQERGHSETQYF.

This clone was seen ten or more times. The J gene is TRBJ1-4, the V gene TRBV2, with TRBD1 matching over 8 bases. The CDR3 has 15 residues. CDR1 and CDR2 (germline): SNHLY, FYNNEI. J gave up 8 bases and V 8 bases, and 13 bases lay outside the gene matches. The CDR3, as DNA: TGTGCCAGCCTACTACAGGGGGGATTAGGGGAAAAACTGTTTTTT. As protein: CASLLQGGLGEKLFF.

Many counts were recorded for this clone. The rearrangement links TRBV7-3 to TRBJ2-2; 13 bases align to TRBD2. CDR1 is SGHTA and CDR2 is FQGTGA in the germline V gene. The junction had 5 bases not matched to a gene; V was cut back by 1 base and J by 6 bases. There are 17 residues in the CDR3. The CDR3 DNA is TGTGCCAGCAGCTTAAACCCGGGACTAGCGGGGCCCGGGGAGCTGTTTTTT. It is translated as CASSLNPGLAGPGELFF.

This clone has ten or more counts. The chain employs TRBV5-1 and TRBJ1-1; D is unresolved. The CDR3 spans 14 residues. Germline lookup yields CDR1 SGHRS and CDR2 YFSETQ. V was pared by 2 bases and J by 3 bases, with 11 bases between. CDR3 bases: TGCGCCAGCAGCTTTAAAGCGATGGACACTGAAGCTTTCTTT. This codes for CASSFKAMDTEAFF.

This clone was observed a handful of times. V and J are TRBV6-5 and TRBJ2-1, with a possible D match to TRBD2 (5 bases). The CDR3 loop spans 14 amino acids. The germline CDR1 and CDR2 sequences are MNHEY and SVGAGI. V gave up 2 bases and J gave up 4 bases, with 9 bases separating them. DNA of the CDR3: TGTGCCAGCAGTTACGGAAGGGAGTACAATGAGCAGTTCTTC. Amino acid sequence: CASSYGREYNEQFF.

This clone was found many times. J is TRBJ2-7 and V is TRBV5-6; 8 bases are a match to TRBD2. CDR1 SGHDT and CDR2 YYEEEE come from the germline V gene. The J segment lost 5 bases and the V segment lost 2 bases, leaving 12 bases of the junction unmatched. This CDR3 has 16 amino acids. The CDR3 nucleotides read TGTGCCAGCAGCTTACTGGGAAGTGGCGGGAGGAACGAGCAGTACGTC. Its protein product is CASSLLGSGGRNEQYV.

This clone has ten or more counts. V is TRBV10-1 and J is TRBJ1-6; maybe TRBD1 (6 bases). Germline CDR1 WNHNN, CDR2 SYGVQD (reference sequence). CDR3 length equals 13 residues. Trimming left V 10 bases short and J 8 bases short, with 15 bases between. The CDR3 nucleotides are TGCGCCACCAAAGACAGGTCGGATTCACCCCTCCACTTT. It is translated as CATKDRSDSPLHF.

There are many counts of this clone. V and J are TRBV19 and TRBJ1-5, with TRBD1 matching 11 bases. Germline V gene data show CDR1 as LNHDA and CDR2 as SQIVND (reference sequence). The CDR3 runs 13 residues. The trim removed 5 bases at V and 9 bases at J, leaving 3 bases unmatched. The DNA for the CDR3 is TGTGCCAGTAGTCAGGGACAGGGGGGGCCCCAGCATTTT. It specifies CASSQGQGGPQHF.

In this sample, this clone turned up a few times. The chain recombines TRBV7-8 with TRBJ2-7; 9 bases match TRBD2. Germline V gene data show CDR1 as SGHVS and CDR2 as FQNEAQ. Trimming cost V 1 base and J 8 bases; bases outside gene matches: 6. The CDR3 contains 14 residues. The CDR3 nucleotides read TGTGCCAGCAGCTTAGGTAGCGGGAGAGAGAAGCAGTACGTC. It is translated as CASSLGSGREKQYV.

This clone was seen at least ten times. The V call is TRBV10-3, the J call TRBJ2-3; D perhaps matches TRBD1 (6 bases). This CDR3 comprises 15 residues. V was clipped by 0 bases and J by 0 bases, with 7 bases between them. Germline assignment: CDR1 ENHRY and CDR2 SYGVKD. CDR3 in DNA: TGTGCCATCAGTGAGTCCAGGGGTAGCACAGATACGCAGTATTTT. Amino acid sequence: CAISESRGSTDTQYF.

This clone was found many times. The chain carries TRBV7-9 and TRBJ2-2; D gene unclear. Germline V lookup: CDR1 SEHNR, CDR2 FQNEAQ (reference sequence). Trimming cost V 8 bases and J 3 bases, with 16 bases left between them. This CDR3 is 15 amino acids long. The CDR3 is CASRTLEVDTGELFF. CDR3 DNA: TGTGCCAGCCGAACCCTTGAGGTCGACACCGGGGAGCTGTTTTTT.

This clone was counted ten times or more. The V gene is TRBV5-1, the J gene TRBJ1-2, with unresolved D. The CDR3 totals 16 residues. Trimming cost V 6 bases and J 0 bases, with 18 bases left between them. CDR1 and CDR2 from the germline V gene are SGHRS and YFSETQ. The DNA for the CDR3 is TGCGCCAGCACCCCCCTCGGCGGAGCCTCTAACTATGGCTACACCTTC. As protein: CASTPLGGASNYGYTF.

The chain has TRBV7-9 and TRBJ2-1, with 9 bases aligning to TRBD2. Germline assignment: CDR1 SEHNR and CDR2 FQNEAQ (reference sequence). The CDR3 is 15 residues long. Trimming at V came to 2 bases and at J to 8 bases, leaving 7 bases not matched to a gene. The CDR3 loop is CASSLQAGGLDEQFF. In DNA form, the CDR3 reads TGTGCCAGCAGCTTACAGGCGGGGGGGCTGGATGAGCAGTTCTTC.

There are a few counts of this clone. The CDR3 here is CASSTWTGGTGELFF. CDR3 coding DNA: TGTGCCAGCAGCACCTGGACAGGGGGCACCGGGGAGCTGTTTTTT. The rearrangement links TRBV7-9 to TRBJ2-2, with 10 bases aligning to TRBD1. The J segment lost 4 bases and the V segment lost 5 bases, leaving 4 bases of the junction unmatched. This CDR3 has 15 residues. The germline gives CDR1 SEHNR, CDR2 FQNEAQ (reference sequence).